What follows are 5 T cell receptor beta chains derived from one specimen sequenced in a study of T cell responses to AZD1222 COVID-19 vaccine. Method: immunoSEQ multiplex PCR; TCRdb's copy keeps in-frame clones and lacks some. This table holds around 190,000 clones, around 88% found once. Sequenced material: peripheral blood, taken on day 0 of AZD1222 vaccination. The origin of the receptors is an adult in good health.

V usage is TRBV7-4 and J usage is TRBJ2-2, with 8 bases lining up with TRBD1. With 4 bases clipped from V and 8 bases from J, the junction kept 3 bases outside the gene matches. CDR3 length: 13 amino acids. Germline CDR1 SGHVT, CDR2 SQSDAQ. The CDR3 DNA reads as TGTGCCAGCAGCTCGGACAGGGAAGGGGAGCTGTTTTTT. This gives the protein CASSSDREGELFF. Based on the CDR3 plus reference TRBV7-4 and TRBJ2-2, the full variable domain is GAGVSQSPRYKVAKRGRDVALRCDSISGHVTLYWYRQTLGQGSEVLTYSQSDAQRDKSGRPSGRFSAERPERSVSTLKIQRTEQGDSAVYLCASSSDREGELFFGEGSRLTVL.

This chain uses TRBV2 with TRBJ1-5; 8 bases line up with TRBD1. The junction had 5 bases not matched to a gene; V was cut back by 4 bases and J by 6 bases. Germline V CDR1 and CDR2: SNHLY, FYNNEI. The CDR3 is made up of 14 amino acids. The CDR3 region has the DNA TGTGCCAGCAGTGCTACAGGGGGTATTCAGCCCCAGCATTTT. Translated, it gives CASSATGGIQPQHF.

Here the CDR3 DNA reads TGTGCCAGTAGTATTACAACCATCTCTGGAAACACCATATATTTT. Translation gives CASSITTISGNTIYF. The chain joins TRBV19 to TRBJ1-3; D is undetermined. The CDR3 is 15 residues long. The germline gives CDR1 LNHDA, CDR2 SQIVND (reference sequence). The V end lost 3 bases, the J end lost 0 bases, and 9 bases lay between the germline ends.

The rearrangement links TRBV20-1 to TRBJ1-1; D is uncertain. The CDR3 is made up of 14 amino acids. V shed 3 bases and J shed 1 base, with 12 bases lying between them. Germline CDR1 DFQATT, CDR2 SNEGSKA (reference sequence). For the CDR3, the DNA is TGCAGTGCTAGTGATAGGCAGGCGAACACTGAAGCTTTCTTT. It codes for CSASDRQANTEAFF.

The V call is TRBV28, the J call TRBJ1-4, with 7 bases identical to TRBD1. CDR3 size: 14 residues. Germline values: CDR1 MDHEN, CDR2 SYDVKM. V was pared by 4 bases and J by 6 bases, with 5 bases of the junction left unmatched. The CDR3 loop is CASSSGGRDEKLFF. CDR3 DNA sequence: TGTGCCAGCAGTTCAGGGGGGAGGGATGAAAAACTGTTTTTT. The variable domain in full, completed from reference TRBV28 and TRBJ1-4, reads DVKVTQSSRYLVKRTGEKVFLECVQDMDHENMFWYRQDPGLGLRLIYFSYDVKMKEKGDIPEGYSVSREKKERFSLILESASTNQTSMYLCASSSGGRDEKLFFGSGTQLSVL.